The rows below give T cell receptor beta chains drawn from one sample of a study of persistence of HIV-infected CD4 T cells. Some clones are missing from TCRdb's copy, which holds only in-frame ones; the method was immunoSEQ multiplex PCR. The table has about 45,000 clones, approximately 90% seen once. These receptors are not linked to any known antigen. The source was CD4+ T cells sorted from PBMCs after roughly 17-hour stimulation, collected from a patient who received antiretroviral therapy. These receptor sequences come from an adult woman with HIV who was CMV-seropositive. Both conserved end residues are part of each CDR3. The order of the fields is J gene, V gene, D gene, clone size, CDR3 protein, CDR3 DNA. The D gene is left open where the match is weak. Size is stated for part of the rows, as once, few or many counts, or as a class when the clone is expanded.

TRBJ1-1 TRBV10-3 . . CAISENPQGNTEAFF TGTGCCATCAGTGAAAACCCGCAGGGAAACACTGAAGCTTTCTTT
TRBJ1-6 TRBV19 . . CASSTTEYNSPLHF TGTGCCAGTAGTACGACAGAGTATAATTCACCCCTCCACTTT
TRBJ2-5 TRBV2 . . CASSRSPGSQYF TGTGCCAGCAGTCGGTCCCCCGGGAGCCAGTACTTC
TRBJ1-6 TRBV30 . once CAWSVSQYNSPLHF TGTGCCTGGAGTGTTTCACAGTACAATTCACCCCTCCACTTT
TRBJ1-2 TRBV5-8 TRBD1 . CASSWGQTISLYGYTF TGTGCCAGCAGCTGGGGACAGACCATTTCCCTCTATGGCTACACCTTC
TRBJ2-1 TRBV7-3 TRBD2 . CASSPSLAGADGEQFF TGTGCCAGCAGCCCGAGTCTAGCGGGAGCCGACGGTGAGCAGTTCTTC
TRBJ2-5 TRBV6-5 TRBD2 once CASSPGTSVGETQYF TGTGCCAGCAGCCCCGGGACTAGCGTTGGGGAGACCCAGTACTTC
TRBJ1-2 TRBV6-1 . . CASSERGASYGYTF TGTGCCAGCAGTGAAAGGGGGGCAAGCTATGGCTACACCTTC
TRBJ2-3 TRBV11-3 TRBD2 . CASRELSGDDTQYF TGTGCCAGCAGGGAACTAAGCGGGGACGATACGCAGTATTTT
TRBJ1-1 TRBV6-5 . . CASLGQSNTEAFF TGTGCCAGCCTCGGACAGTCCAACACTGAAGCTTTCTTT
TRBJ2-5 TRBV18 TRBD1 . CASSPDRAETQYF TGTGCCAGCTCACCCGACAGGGCAGAGACCCAGTACTTC
TRBJ1-5 TRBV28 . once CASSPPLTGNKHF TGTGCCAGCAGTCCCCCCTTGACAGGAAATAAGCATTTT
TRBJ2-3 TRBV10-3 TRBD2 . CAISESTPGEGQRGTQYF TGTGCCATCAGTGAGTCGACTCCGGGGGAGGGCCAGCGGGGTACGCAGTATTTT
TRBJ1-5 TRBV24-1 . . CATSAHWGEPQHF TGTGCCACCAGTGCCCACTGGGGAGAGCCCCAGCATTTT
TRBJ1-2 TRBV27 TRBD1 . CASSQTGRDGYTF TGTGCCAGCAGTCAGACAGGGAGGGATGGCTACACCTTC
TRBJ1-6 TRBV12-3/TRBV12-4 . . CASTTRLAGPLHF TGTGCCAGCACCACTAGGTTGGCGGGACCCCTCCACTTT
TRBJ1-5 TRBV18 . . CASSPTVSGSNQPQHF TGTGCCAGCTCACCGACGGTATCAGGGTCGAATCAGCCCCAGCATTTT
TRBJ1-4 TRBV5-5 . . CASKSGITNEKLFF TGTGCCAGCAAATCAGGGATAACTAATGAAAAACTGTTTTTT
TRBJ1-3 TRBV28 . once CASSLASGNTIYF TGTGCCAGCAGTTTAGCCTCTGGAAACACCATATATTTT
TRBJ2-2 TRBV30 . . CAWSVQIDGELFF TGTGCCTGGAGTGTACAGATCGACGGGGAGCTGTTTTTT
TRBJ2-1 TRBV19 TRBD2 . CASRPSGRAYNEQFF TGTGCCAGTAGGCCCAGCGGGAGGGCCTACAATGAGCAGTTCTTC
TRBJ2-7 TRBV7-3 TRBD1 . CASSLPGTDYEQYF TGTGCCAGCAGCTTACCCGGGACAGACTACGAGCAGTACTTC
TRBJ1-5 TRBV15 . . CATSSIGGNQPQHF TGTGCCACCAGCAGTATCGGAGGGAATCAGCCCCAGCATTTT
TRBJ2-2 TRBV10-3 TRBD1 . CAISRDSANTGELFF TGTGCCATCAGTAGGGACAGCGCGAACACCGGGGAGCTGTTTTTT
TRBJ2-7 TRBV3-1/TRBV3-2 . . CASSQGLVRTYF TGTGCCAGCAGCCAAGGTCTGGTACGAACGTACTTC
TRBJ1-3 TRBV3-1/TRBV3-2 TRBD1 . CASSRQGPSGNTIYF TGTGCCAGCAGCCGACAGGGTCCCTCTGGAAACACCATATATTTT
TRBJ2-3 TRBV29-1 TRBD1 few CSVTGGTDTQYF TGCAGCGTTACAGGGGGCACAGATACGCAGTATTTT
TRBJ1-3 TRBV7-8 . . CASSLAWGNSGNTIYF TGTGCCAGCAGCTTAGCTTGGGGGAACTCTGGAAACACCATATATTTT
TRBJ2-4 TRBV5-8 . once CASSVAKNIQYF TGTGCCAGCTCCGTGGCCAAAAACATTCAGTACTTC
TRBJ2-2 TRBV30 . . CAWSVLRGTGELFF TGTGCCTGGAGTGTACTCAGGGGCACCGGGGAGCTGTTTTTT
TRBJ2-7 TRBV24-1 . . CATSDSRSAEQYF TGTGCCACCAGTGATTCCCGGTCGGCCGAGCAGTACTTC
TRBJ1-4 TRBV5-6 . . CASSLYSPNEKLFF TGTGCCAGCAGCTTGTACAGCCCTAATGAAAAACTGTTTTTT
TRBJ1-6 TRBV5-1 TRBD1 . CASSLGDRGSYNSPLHF TGCGCCAGCAGCTTGGGGGACAGGGGCTCCTATAATTCACCCCTCCACTTT
TRBJ2-7 TRBV5-4 TRBD2 . CASSSGGTSGNGDEQYF TGTGCCAGCAGCTCGGGGGGGACTAGCGGGAATGGGGACGAGCAGTACTTC
TRBJ2-1 TRBV5-1 . . CASSSQGGTIYNEQFF TGCGCCAGCAGCTCCCAGGGCGGGACGATTTACAATGAGCAGTTCTTC